This T cell receptor beta chain was captured in a study of radiation and T cells in renal cell carcinoma. The study's findings and limits: In blood, top tumor clones expanded by 2 weeks, shrinking by 4.

Concerning this clone: Its antigen remains unidentified.

TCRdb's table, derived via immunoSEQ multiplex PCR, lists solely in-frame clones and lacks some. The table shows 150,000 to 200,000 clones, with 88% occurring only once. The J segment lost 1 base and the V segment lost 5 bases, leaving 5 bases of the junction unmatched. The CDR3 spans 15 residues. Germline V gene lookup returns CDR1 LNHDA and CDR2 SQIVND (reference sequence). As for time point: blood 4 weeks post-SBRT, at nephrectomy. The treatment is: 15 Gy SBRT to primary tumor, nephrectomy 4 weeks later. The sample was blood, taken from a patient whose treatment included radiotherapy and nephrectomy. V usage is TRBV19 and J usage is TRBJ2-3, with 8 bases aligning to TRBD2. This sequence was found in a woman between 45 and 60 years old with renal cell carcinoma. The chain's CDR3 is CASSPGGAGTDTQYF. The CDR3 DNA is TGTGCCAGTAGTCCCGGGGGGGCCGGCACAGATACGCAGTATTTT. The full variable domain, in which reference TRBV19 and TRBJ2-3 provide the parts outside the CDR3, is DGGITQSPKYLFRKEGQNVTLSCEQNLNHDAMYWYRQDPGQGLRLIYYSQIVNDFQKGDIAEGYSVSREKKESFPLTVTSAQKNPTAFYLCASSPGGAGTDTQYFGPGTRLTVL.